The rows below give T cell receptor beta chains drawn from one sample of a study of TIL therapy for anti-PD-1-resistant metastatic lung cancer. Using immunoSEQ multiplex PCR, the repertoire was profiled, and TCRdb retains in-frame clones only, with some absent. The table has approximately 92,000 clones, 65% seen once. Sequences were derived from tumor tissue, sampled at baseline. Receptors were obtained from a person between 25 and 80 years old with non-small cell lung cancer. The CDR3 runs from the conserved cysteine through the conserved F or W. The order of the fields is D gene, J gene, V gene, CDR3 protein. D genes are given only for firm matches.

>NA|TRBJ2-3|TRBV10-2
CASSLPGADTQYF
>NA|TRBJ1-5|TRBV6-2/TRBV6-3
CASSYDMEGYSNQPQHF
>NA|TRBJ2-3|TRBV24-1
CATSDLQQGGPDTQYF
>TRBD1|TRBJ2-7|TRBV25-1
CASSNRDRTSYEQYF
>TRBD2|TRBJ2-1|TRBV5-4
CASSFPGTSGANEQFF
>TRBD2|TRBJ2-2|TRBV25-1
CATTSGGGNTGELFF
>TRBD2|TRBJ2-7|TRBV5-1
CASSQTSGGPYEQYF
>NA|TRBJ2-7|TRBV9
CASSVGGGANHEQYF
>NA|TRBJ2-1|TRBV29-1
CSVRPAHEQFF
>NA|TRBJ1-1|TRBV4-1
CASREGTEAFF
>NA|TRBJ1-2|TRBV9
CASSLGQAPSGGYTF
>TRBD1|TRBJ1-3|TRBV7-2
CASSPQGGSGNTIYF
>NA|TRBJ1-2|TRBV5-1
CASSLAPGDYGYTF
>TRBD1|TRBJ2-1|TRBV9
CASSLGQHNEQFF
>NA|TRBJ2-7|TRBV27
CASSPQGLTYEQYF
>TRBD2|TRBJ2-1|TRBV6-5
CASTVLALGSYEQFF
>TRBD2|TRBJ2-7|TRBV7-9
CASSLNTGGSSEQYF
>NA|TRBJ2-7|TRBV4-1
CASSQEVTRGSEQYF
>NA|TRBJ2-7|TRBV29-1
CSARAKGTPSYEQYF
>NA|TRBJ2-5|TRBV7-8
CASSSPGQETQYF
>NA|TRBJ1-2|TRBV4-3
CASSQDRNNYGYTF
>NA|TRBJ1-1|TRBV9
CASSSRSVGMVNTEAFF
>NA|TRBJ1-2|TRBV10-3
CAISESGVQGSGSYTF
>NA|TRBJ1-1|TRBV7-2
CASSFGGHRETEAFF
>TRBD2|TRBJ2-3|TRBV9
CASSVASGGAAGTDTQYF
>TRBD2|TRBJ2-5|TRBV6-2/TRBV6-3
CASSYSTSGWQETQYF
>NA|TRBJ2-1|TRBV7-9
CASSLAGLKGPSSYNEQFF
>NA|TRBJ1-5|TRBV5-1
CASSLDSNQPQHF
>NA|TRBJ2-3|TRBV5-1
CASSYDPGLNTDTQYF
>NA|TRBJ1-3|TRBV13
CASTLRSSGNTIYF
>NA|TRBJ2-2|TRBV12-3/TRBV12-4
CASSWVPGELFF
>TRBD1|TRBJ2-6|TRBV14
CASSQAHIDRGRVFGANVLTF
>NA|TRBJ2-1|TRBV7-9
CASSLDATINEQFF
>NA|TRBJ2-5|TRBV28
CASSLWGTGQETQYF
>NA|TRBJ2-4|TRBV7-3
CASSLIGGALGKNIQYF
>TRBD2|TRBJ2-7|TRBV13
CASSWGSGSYEQYF
>TRBD2|TRBJ2-2|TRBV6-5
CASGGLAGVTGELFF
>NA|TRBJ2-7|TRBV7-2
CASSFSIPLPYEQYF
>NA|TRBJ2-1|TRBV29-1
CSVEGGDRVFSYNEQFF
>NA|TRBJ1-6|TRBV28
CASARTDGSPLHF
>NA|TRBJ1-3|TRBV5-6
CASSLGQAVTGNTIYF
>TRBD1|TRBJ2-3|TRBV6-4
CASSEGQGADTQYF
>NA|TRBJ2-7|TRBV12-3/TRBV12-4
CASSATGFHEQYF
>TRBD1|TRBJ2-7|TRBV7-9
CASSQGQRSYEQYF
>NA|TRBJ1-4|TRBV6-2/TRBV6-3
CASSIEGAGLREKLFF
>NA|TRBJ2-3|TRBV7-9
CASSLGRTVTDTQYF
>NA|TRBJ2-1|TRBV10-1
CASTRLQGRRNNEQFF
>TRBD2|TRBJ2-7|TRBV5-1
CASAPTSAVSYEQYF
>NA|TRBJ2-7|TRBV15
CATSRVDRDSSEQYF
>TRBD2|TRBJ2-1|TRBV4-2
CASSQDRVAGVGTYNEQFF
>TRBD1|TRBJ2-3|TRBV29-1
CSVDRDRGRTQYF
>TRBD1|TRBJ2-1|TRBV28
CASSEVRGTGVYNEQFF
>NA|TRBJ2-3|TRBV4-3
CPSSRQAEGGSGTDTQYF
>NA|TRBJ2-5|TRBV5-1
CASSLVTSGMGETQYF
>NA|TRBJ2-2|TRBV23-1
CASSQPLADTGELFF
>NA|TRBJ1-5|TRBV28
CASRRQDGPTNQPQHF
>TRBD1|TRBJ1-4|TRBV9
CASSVEGTGGLTNEKLFF
>NA|TRBJ2-3|TRBV6-4
CASSGGVADTQYF
>NA|TRBJ2-1|TRBV28
CASSLWDGSRDNEQFF